This TCR beta chain stems from a study of naive and memory T cell subsets. Concerning this clonotype itself: Its antigen is unidentified.

An equimolar mix of two oligonucleotides served as the beta constant-region primer for TRBC1 and TRBC2. The ligated cDNA underwent four PCR rounds using SP2 and nested alpha and beta constant-region primers. TCRdb reanalysed the UMI-ligation and nested PCR reads using MiXCR and keeps one entry per CDR3 protein. This table holds 130,000 or so distinct CDR3 sequences, 30% to 45% found once. Study-wide results and limits: Diversity fell and Gini index rose from naive through CM, EM, EMRA.

Looked up from germline, CDR1 is SGHAT and CDR2 is FQNNGV. The CDR3 has 14 amino acids. V was clipped by 4 bases and J by 3 bases; unmatched bases: 6. The origin of this receptor is a human donor in good health. The sequenced sample consisted of central memory CD4+ T cells from blood. The V gene is TRBV11-2, the J gene TRBJ2-7; 7 bases line up with TRBD1. The CDR3: CASSYGRQGYEQYF. CDR3 nucleotide sequence: TGTGCCAGCAGCTACGGCCGACAGGGCTACGAGCAGTACTTC. Variable domain in full (rest from reference TRBV11-2 and TRBJ2-7): EAGVAQSPRYKIIEKRQSVAFWCNPISGHATLYWYQQILGQGPKLLIQFQNNGVVDDSQLPKDRFSAERLKGVDSTLKIQPAKLEDSAVYLCASSYGRQGYEQYFGPGTRLTVT.